This TCR beta chain was documented in a study of identical twins. In TCRdb, the 5' RACE reads were re-called with MiXCR into one record per CDR3 protein. In the table there are about 550,000 distinct CDR3 sequences, approximately 20% of which are singletons. This CDR3 has 14 residues. V was shortened by 5 bases and J by 5 bases, with 10 bases between the two germline ends. This clonotype was seen only a few times. A further study also used this sample, focusing on yellow fever vaccine responses in identical twins.

Sequenced input: CD4+ T cells sorted from blood. The TCR originated in a woman under 30 in good health. The rearrangement links TRBV12-3 or TRBV12-4 to TRBJ1-6; tentatively, D is TRBD1 (5 bases). CDR3 in amino acids: CASSTRQNNSPLHF. The DNA of the CDR3 is TGTGCCAGCAGTACTCGACAGAATAATTCACCCCTCCACTTT.